The entry that follows covers one T cell receptor beta chain sequence. It has no known antigen specificity. Per-base qualities were not stored, and no clone one base away is much larger. The data originate from a study of T cell responses to AZD1222 COVID-19 vaccine (dated by TCRdb to 2020 to 2023). Regarding the complete study: Because spike-specific TCR depth and breadth did not differ between the two schedules, AZD1222 recipients who got a second dose at roughly 4 weeks were pooled with those who got a second dose at roughly 12 weeks. A total of about 230 trial participants underwent TCR sequencing, of whom 207 received two doses of AZD1222 and some 25 received two doses of the MenACWY control vaccine. Trial participants were enrolled into age subgroups of 18-55, 56-69 and 70-plus years, which contained approximately 150, 30 and 60 TCR-sequenced participants, respectively. Broader findings and caveats from the paper: CD4 TCRs associated with the vaccine covered the entire spike protein, and the dominant responses were in regions 160-218 and 743-854. Conclusions about previously exposed vaccinees are limited, since just five to seven AZD1222 recipients were seropositive for SARS-CoV-2 at baseline. The 56-69-year group was small, and its depth increase did not reach significance, likely because of low power. Reportedly, almost half of the unique spike-specific TCRs recognized epitopes lying outside the regions that are mutated in the B.1.351 and B.1.1.7 variants. Participants were mostly white British and included more females than males, and it was suggested by the authors that clonal diversity may have been underestimated. After two AZD1222 doses, both the breadth and the depth of spike-specific TCRs were significantly higher than at day 0 and than in MenACWY recipients. Because no samples from the day 14 peak response were available, repertoires could be characterized only after the peak T cell response.

V and J are trimmed by 4 bases and 7 bases, and the gene matches miss 12 bases of the junction. The germline V gene (reference sequence) yields LGHDT for CDR1 and YNNKEL for CDR2. The CDR3 covers 16 residues, taking in both the cysteine and the phenylalanine. This entry keeps only the CDR3 DNA: 48 bases, framed from base 1. Interpreted using the paper, the time point label stands for: baseline before first vaccination. Vaccinee samples were obtained from the UK trials COV001 and COV002, which included a single-blind randomized controlled phase 2/3 trial of AZD1222 (ChAdOx1 nCoV-19) in healthy adults. Trial participant PBMC samples were collected at day 0 and day 28 after the second dose for TCRbeta chain sequencing. The CDR3 regions of human TCRbeta chains were analyzed by immunosequencing. In the paper's pipeline: Repertoire TCRs were matched against a reference library of SARS-CoV-2-specific TCRs generated with the MIRA antigen-specificity platform. Breadth was defined as the fraction of unique TCRs that were SARS-CoV-2-associated, and depth was defined as the fraction of total T cells that were SARS-CoV-2-associated. Using the MIRA data, each spike-specific TCR was assigned both to the spike region to which the TCR was reactive and to a CD4 or CD8 class. Log10-transformed breadth and depth values were compared by one-way ANOVA with Sidak's multiple comparisons tests. Not all clones reach the TCRdb copy of this immuneACCESS table, which keeps in-frame sequences only. Checked studies attribute under half of the gap to unresolved V genes and leave the rest unexplained. The DNA gave D and trimming, while V, J and clone size come from that table. The table for this sample lists around 250,000 clones; 93% of them were counted only once. The ten largest account for 0.55% of the sample.

The sequencing used peripheral blood, collected on day 0 of AZD1222 vaccination. Rearrangement joined TRBV3-1 (or the pseudogene TRBV3-2) to TRBJ2-1; 8 bases in between match TRBD2. The sequence was obtained from an adult in good health. The nucleotides are TGTGCCAGCAGCCCAAGAACTGGCGGGAGGCGAAATGAGCAGTTCTTC. It encodes CASSPRTGGRRNEQFF.